A selection of T cell receptor beta chains follows, all from one sample in a study of cytomegalovirus exposure and HLA in healthy donors. Assay used: immunoSEQ multiplex PCR; TCRdb lists only in-frame clones, some missing. The sample has about 120,000 clones; 72% are singletons. The material sequenced was PBMCs. The receptors come from a young man in good health and CMV-seronegative. CDR3s include the opening cysteine and the closing phenylalanine or tryptophan. D genes are given only for firm matches.

d_gene,v_gene,j_gene,CDR3aa
.,TRBV5-5,TRBJ2-1,CASKGESSYNEQFF
.,TRBV5-4,TRBJ2-5,CASSYIWGGEQETQYF
TRBD1,TRBV6-1,TRBJ1-1,CASSEASRGHTEAFF
TRBD1,TRBV30,TRBJ1-6,CAWSVSYRDRSYNSPLHF
.,TRBV9,TRBJ1-1,CASSVGLYTEAFF
.,TRBV7-2,TRBJ2-5,CASSSSTAQETQYF
.,TRBV10-2,TRBJ2-7,CASISQAPTYEQYF
TRBD1,TRBV5-6,TRBJ2-3,CASSPRTGVSTDTQYF
TRBD2,TRBV28,TRBJ2-7,CASSSYSLAGVYF
.,TRBV30,TRBJ1-3,CAWSPGLPGNTIYF
TRBD1,TRBV28,TRBJ1-4,CASSTRTGYEKLFF
.,TRBV7-8,TRBJ2-3,CASAPVIGTDTQYF
.,TRBV6-1,TRBJ1-2,CASSEWHRANYGYTF
TRBD2,TRBV6-4,TRBJ2-3,CASPFWRGGTDTQYF
TRBD1,TRBV5-6,TRBJ1-2,CASSKDRDYGYTF
.,TRBV19,TRBJ1-5,CASSIRPGAGVSNQPQHF
.,TRBV30,TRBJ2-5,CASKRGQETQYF
.,TRBV6-1,TRBJ1-4,CASSTGGWAEKLFF
.,TRBV7-8,TRBJ2-1,CASTLLGGGLHNEQFF
.,TRBV28,TRBJ1-2,CASSPRGANYGYTF
.,TRBV10-2,TRBJ2-2,CATGQGNWLTGELFF
.,TRBV28,TRBJ1-5,CAGSNREFNQPQHF
TRBD1,TRBV6-1,TRBJ1-2,CASSLGQETYGYTF
TRBD2,TRBV27,TRBJ2-1,CASSLIGFSGTNEQFF
.,TRBV6-5,TRBJ1-2,CASRRQDSNYGYTF
TRBD2,TRBV7-9,TRBJ2-3,CSSSWTRTSGSNTDTQYF
.,TRBV7-6,.,CASSLARGGGYEQYF
.,TRBV2,TRBJ2-3,CASRGEGADTQYF
TRBD1,TRBV6-5,TRBJ1-1,CASSSPGQAKAFF
.,TRBV30,TRBJ2-5,CAWSSGIPETQYF
.,TRBV28,TRBJ1-1,CASSFVFAGDDTEAFF
TRBD1,TRBV6-1,TRBJ1-1,CASSGDRGEAFF
.,TRBV27,TRBJ2-7,CASSLSTGVGYEQYF
.,TRBV7-2,TRBJ2-7,CASSLTGFYEQYF
.,TRBV6-5,TRBJ1-1,CASRTPGHLNTEAFF
.,TRBV6-1,TRBJ1-6,CASSPNTGPRSPLHF
.,TRBV5-1,TRBJ2-2,CASSLATGDTGELFF